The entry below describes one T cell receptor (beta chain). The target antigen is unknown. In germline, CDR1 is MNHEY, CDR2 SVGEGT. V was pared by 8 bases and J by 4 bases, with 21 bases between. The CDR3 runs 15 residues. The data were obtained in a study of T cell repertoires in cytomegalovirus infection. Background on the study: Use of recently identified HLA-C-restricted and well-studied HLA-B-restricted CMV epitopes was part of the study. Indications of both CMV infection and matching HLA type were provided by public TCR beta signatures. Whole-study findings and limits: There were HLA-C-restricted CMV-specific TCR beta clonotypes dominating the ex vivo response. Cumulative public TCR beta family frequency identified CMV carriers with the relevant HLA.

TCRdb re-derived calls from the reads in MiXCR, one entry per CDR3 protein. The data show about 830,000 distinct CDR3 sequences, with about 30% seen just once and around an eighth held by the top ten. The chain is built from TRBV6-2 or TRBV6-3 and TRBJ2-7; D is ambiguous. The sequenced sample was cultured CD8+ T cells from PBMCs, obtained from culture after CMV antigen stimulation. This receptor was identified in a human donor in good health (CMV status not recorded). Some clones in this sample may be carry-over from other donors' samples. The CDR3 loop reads CASGKHLTEPYEQYV. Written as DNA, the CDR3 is TGTGCCAGCGGAAAACATTTAACAGAGCCTTACGAGCAGTACGTC.